These 20 T cell receptor beta chains came from one sample sequenced in a study of T cells in Graves' hyperthyroidism and ophthalmopathy (dated by TCRdb to between 2018 and 2021). Receptor amplification or capture employed multiplex PCR. The sequencing machine was an Illumina HiSeq 2000. TCR beta CDR3 regions were amplified from RNA transcripts. The first round of RT-PCR for the TCR CDR3 was performed with the HTBI primer set and the Qiagen OneStep RT-PCR kit. TCRdb redid the processing of the public reads, applying fastp at Q25 and MiXCR, and retained in-frame beta chains. Every entry covers one CDR3 protein and lists the most common genes and DNA from its rows. The sample includes roughly 840,000 distinct CDR3 sequences, with about two fifths observed a single time. The top ten clonotypes cover 8.9% of the sample. What was sequenced was blood. The receptors were gathered from a young man with Graves' hyperthyroidism.

The chain links TRBV2 to TRBJ2-5; the match to TRBD2 covers 9 bases. CDR3 size: 15 residues. Germline trimming cut 7 bases from V and 5 bases from J; bases unmatched to any gene: 11. Germline V gives CDR1 SNHLY, CDR2 FYNNEI. The CDR3 here is CASKEGGGAKETQYF. The CDR3 DNA is TGTGCCAGCAAGGAAGGCGGGGGGGCCAAGGAGACCCAGTACTTC. The full variable domain, in which reference TRBV2 and TRBJ2-5 provide the parts outside the CDR3, is EPEVTQTPSHQVTQMGQEVILRCVPISNHLYFYWYRQILGQKVEFLVSFYNNEISEKSEIFDDQFSVERPDGSNFTLKIRSTKLEDSAMYFCASKEGGGAKETQYFGPGTRLLVL.

The rearrangement joins TRBV10-3 to TRBJ2-1; 7 nucleotides agree with TRBD2. From germline, CDR1 is ENHRY and CDR2 SYGVKD. After removal of 6 bases from V and 0 bases from J, the junction contained 8 bases not matched to a gene. CDR3 size: 16 residues. CDR3 sequence: CAISGTTVVSYNEQFF. CDR3 DNA sequence: TGTGCCATCAGCGGGACTACCGTCGTCTCCTACAATGAGCAGTTCTTC.

CDR3 loop: CSARQETQHF. DNA of the CDR3: TGCAGTGCTCGACAAGAGACCCAGCATTTT. This chain joins TRBV20-1 and TRBJ1-5; D is ambiguous. The CDR3 consists of 10 residues. V was shortened by 5 bases and J by 11 bases, with 10 bases between the two germline ends. The germline V gene has CDR1 DFQATT and CDR2 SNEGSKA (reference sequence).

This clonotype was seen ten or more times. This CDR3 reads CSANPTPPDGYTF. For the CDR3, the DNA is TGCAGCGCCAATCCCACGCCCCCGGATGGCTACACCTTC. V and J are TRBV29-1 and TRBJ1-2; D unclear. The germline gives CDR1 SQVTM, CDR2 ANQGSEA. Trimming removed 7 bases at V and 6 bases at J, with 18 bases between. This CDR3 contains 13 residues.

This clonotype was counted a few times. The chain uses TRBV29-1 and TRBJ1-6; TRBD1 agrees at 7 bases. This CDR3 has 17 residues. Germline V CDR1 and CDR2: SQVTM, ANQGSEA. The CDR3 DNA reads TGCACTCTCCCCGGAAGGGGGCGCAGGTCCTATAATTCACCCCTCCACTTT. Translation: CTLPGRGRRSYNSPLHF.

This clonotype was seen a few times. This chain connects TRBV4-3 to TRBJ1-6; possibly TRBD1 for D (5 bases). Germline V CDR1 and CDR2: LGHNA, YSLEER. The V and J ends lost 0 bases and 8 bases respectively, with 11 bases between them. The CDR3 loop spans 15 amino acids. CDR3 coding DNA: TGCGCCAGCAGCCAAGATTCCAGGGTTGATTCACCCCTCCACTTT. Encoded protein: CASSQDSRVDSPLHF.

This clonotype was detected a few times. The genes are TRBV7-9 and TRBJ2-5; 7 bases match TRBD1. CDR3 size: 16 residues. The germline CDR1 and CDR2 sequences are SEHNR and FQNEAQ (reference sequence). J gave up 3 bases and V 5 bases, and 12 bases lay outside the gene matches. The CDR3 here is CASSPPGQPIKETQYF. CDR3 coding DNA: TGTGCCAGCAGCCCCCCGGGACAGCCGATCAAAGAGACCCAGTACTTC.

The chain carries TRBV25-1 and TRBJ1-1; 10 positions match TRBD1. The V segment lost 7 bases and the J segment 6 bases; nucleotides outside the gene matches: 11. Per the germline V gene, CDR1 is MGHDK and CDR2 is SYGVNS. CDR3 length equals 15 residues. CDR3 bases: TGTGCCAGCAAGCGGACAGGGGGGTTCAGCGCTGAAGCTTTCTTT. This sequence encodes CASKRTGGFSAEAFF.

At least ten counts were recorded for this clonotype. This sequence joins TRBV7-9 and TRBJ2-5; possibly TRBD2 for D (5 bases). Trimming shortened V by 4 bases and J by 1 base, and 7 bases separated the two germline ends. CDR1 SEHNR and CDR2 FQNEAQ come from the germline V gene (reference sequence). This CDR3 region has 13 residues. The CDR3 region is CASSSGFQETQYF. DNA for the CDR3: TGTGCCAGCAGCTCGGGATTCCAAGAGACCCAGTACTTC.

The CDR3 DNA follows: TGCGCCAGCAGCTCAGGGGCGGGAGACGCTGAAGCTTTCTTT. Translation: CASSSGAGDAEAFF. The V and J genes are TRBV5-1 and TRBJ1-1; a possible D gene is TRBD1 (6 bases). Germline-derived CDR1 and CDR2 are SGHRS and YFSETQ. V was shortened by 3 bases and J by 6 bases, with 15 bases between the two germline ends. This CDR3 comprises 14 residues.

This sequence joins TRBV29-1 and TRBJ2-7; 9 bases line up with TRBD1. V shed 7 bases and J 2 bases; nucleotides not matched to a gene: 9. Per the germline V gene, CDR1 is SQVTM and CDR2 is ANQGSEA. The CDR3 contains 14 residues. CDR3 DNA: TGCAGCGCGGACGCCGGGACAGGGACCTACGAGCAGTACTTC. It specifies CSADAGTGTYEQYF.

The V call is TRBV9, the J call TRBJ2-7; D remains unclear. CDR1 and CDR2 from the germline V gene are SGDLS and YYNGEE. V lost 4 bases, J lost 5 bases, and 13 bases lay in between. The CDR3 is 13 residues long. CDR3 sequence: CASSIVPFHEQYF. The CDR3 DNA reads TGTGCCAGCAGCATAGTTCCCTTCCACGAGCAGTACTTC.

This clonotype has only a few counts. This chain joins TRBV20-1 and TRBJ2-7, with D perhaps assigned TRBD1 or TRBD2 (7 bases each). CDR1 is DFQATT, CDR2 SNEGSKA, per germline (reference sequence). This CDR3 has 15 amino acids. Trimming took 2 bases from V and 2 from J, leaving 16 bases between them. The CDR3 region has the DNA TGCAGTGCTAGAAAGGGGGCGGGAGCGACCTACGAGCAGTACTTC. This gives the protein CSARKGAGATYEQYF.

This clonotype occurred many times. The CDR3 loop reads CASSGGANTEAFF. DNA of the CDR3: TGTGCCAGCAGCGGAGGGGCGAACACTGAAGCTTTCTTT. This chain links TRBV9 with TRBJ1-1; TRBD1 is a possible D gene (5 bases). This CDR3 has 13 residues. CDR1 is SGDLS, CDR2 YYNGEE, per germline. V dropped 3 bases and J dropped 1 base, with 7 bases sitting between them.

This clonotype has a single count. This chain uses TRBV20-1 with TRBJ2-7; 10 positions match TRBD1. Trimming removed 0 bases from V and 3 bases from J; junction bases left unmatched: 8. Germline V gene data show CDR1 as DFQATT and CDR2 as SNEGSKA (reference sequence). The CDR3 consists of 16 residues. In DNA, the CDR3 is TGCAGTGCTAGAGACCTCCGGGACAGGGGTTTCTACGAGCAGTACTTC. Residues: CSARDLRDRGFYEQYF.

The table lists this clonotype with many counts. The chain couples TRBV7-9 to TRBJ2-5, with TRBD1 as a possible D gene (5 bases). CDR1 is SEHNR, CDR2 FQNEAQ, per germline (reference sequence). V shed 1 base and J shed 6 bases, with 18 bases lying between them. The CDR3 spans 16 residues. The CDR3 nucleotides read TGTGCCAGCAGCTTAGGATTTCAGGGAACGAGGAAGACCCAGTACTTC. As protein: CASSLGFQGTRKTQYF.

The chain couples TRBV2 to TRBJ2-7, with 11 bases fitting TRBD2. Germline loops: CDR1 SNHLY, CDR2 FYNNEI. The CDR3 is made up of 15 amino acids. V shed 5 bases and J 5 bases; nucleotides not matched to a gene: 8. The CDR3 DNA is TGTGCCAGCAGTCCACGGACTAGCGGGCCCGACGAGCAGTACTTC. Its protein is CASSPRTSGPDEQYF.

The chain combines TRBV7-9 with TRBJ1-4; D may be TRBD1 (5 bases). CDR1 and CDR2 (germline): SEHNR, FQNEAQ (reference sequence). V was cut by 5 bases and J by 0 bases, with 10 bases left in between. This CDR3 spans 15 amino acids. CDR3 amino acids: CASSQGGTTNEKLFF. The CDR3, as DNA: TGTGCCAGCAGCCAGGGAGGGACAACTAATGAAAAACTGTTTTTT.

The gene calls are TRBV4-2 and TRBJ2-7; either TRBD1 or TRBD2 may supply D (5 bases each). V dropped 4 bases and J dropped 7 bases, with 17 bases sitting between them. Per germline, CDR1 LGHNA and CDR2 YNFKEQ. The CDR3 length is 14 residues. CDR3 in amino acids: CASSPIGTAVEQYF. The CDR3 DNA is TGTGCCAGCAGCCCCATTGGGACGGCTGTTGAGCAGTACTTC.

Comments on this clonotype: It may be a read error: a sequence one base away is much more abundant. V usage is TRBV19 and J usage is TRBJ2-5, with D unclear. Trimming took 8 bases from V and 7 from J, leaving 17 bases between them. Germline-derived CDR1 and CDR2 are LNHDA and SQIVND (reference sequence). The CDR3 is 13 residues long. CDR3: CASVHGSSATQYF. In DNA form, the CDR3 reads TGTGCCAGTGTGCATGGGTCCTCTGCGACCCAGTACTTC.